These 15 T cell receptor beta chains were all obtained from the same sample, sequenced in a study of T-cell reconstitution after alpha-beta-depleted transplantation in children. The TCRbeta library incorporated unique molecular identifiers. From the PCR reads, TCRdb called clonotypes with MiXCR, one entry per CDR3 protein. Here the sample spans about 200,000 distinct CDR3 sequences, about 7% being singletons. The sequences come from PBMCs, collected before TCRalphabeta/CD19-depleted stem cell transplant. The receptor set was obtained from a boy aged 2 to 9 with acute lymphoblastic leukemia, due to receive a stem cell transplant.

This clonotype came up many times. The chain couples TRBV12-3 or TRBV12-4 to TRBJ1-5, with D unclear. V was cut by 3 bases and J by 4 bases, with 10 bases left in between. This CDR3 contains 14 residues. As DNA, the CDR3 is TGTGCCAGCAGTTTGTCGGACGGGAATCAGCCCCAGCATTTT. It specifies CASSLSDGNQPQHF.

The V and J genes are TRBV7-2 and TRBJ2-6; D call uncertain. V was clipped by 5 bases and J by 4 bases, with 12 bases between them. Germline CDR1 is SGHTA and CDR2 is FQGNSA. The CDR3 is 15 amino acids. The CDR3 loop is CASSLLELGANVLTF. The CDR3 nucleotides are TGTGCCAGCAGCCTTCTCGAACTAGGGGCCAACGTCCTGACTTTC.

This clonotype was recorded at least ten times. V and J are TRBV12-3 or TRBV12-4 and TRBJ2-5; 8 nucleotides agree with TRBD2. Unmatched junction bases numbered 7, after V lost 3 bases and J lost 4 bases. The CDR3 loop spans 15 amino acids. CDR3 nucleotides: TGTGCCAGCAGTTTTTCTCCGGGAGGGGGAGAGACCCAGTACTTC. This gives the protein CASSFSPGGGETQYF.

This clonotype came up many times. The V and J genes are TRBV15 and TRBJ2-1, with 8 bases that match TRBD2. CDR1 and CDR2 (germline): LNHNV, YYDKDF (reference sequence). The CDR3 extends over 17 amino acids. The V gene end was trimmed by 1 base and the J gene end by 7 bases; junction bases not matched to a gene: 12. This CDR3 is CATSRGGHSERGNEQFF. The CDR3 DNA follows: TGTGCCACCAGCAGAGGAGGTCATAGCGAGCGGGGGAATGAGCAGTTCTTC.

This clonotype was seen at least ten times. This rearrangement joins TRBV5-1 to TRBJ2-7, with 7 bases that match TRBD1. V shed 0 bases and J 1 base; nucleotides not matched to a gene: 1. The CDR3 covers 14 residues. Germline CDR1 is SGHRS and CDR2 is YFSETQ. CDR3 nucleotide sequence: TGCGCCAGCAGCTTGGGGGACAGTTCCTACGAGCAGTACTTC. This gives the protein CASSLGDSSYEQYF.

This clonotype has at least ten counts. The chain has TRBV29-1 and TRBJ2-1, with 10 bases identical to TRBD2. Germline trimming cut 5 bases from V and 7 bases from J; bases unmatched to any gene: 5. Germline CDR1 and CDR2: SQVTM and ANQGSEA. The CDR3 runs 13 residues. The CDR3 DNA is TGCAGCGTTAGCGGGGGGGAGTTGAATGAGCAGTTCTTC. Translation gives CSVSGGELNEQFF.

The sample holds many counts of this clonotype. The CDR3 DNA follows: TGTGCCAGCAGCTTGTCACGGGACAATGAGCAGTTCTTC. Its translation: CASSLSRDNEQFF. The chain has TRBV7-3 and TRBJ2-1; D call uncertain. The V end lost 3 bases, the J end lost 5 bases, and 8 bases lay between the germline ends. CDR1 and CDR2 (germline): SGHTA, FQGTGA. The length of the CDR3 is 13 residues.

This clonotype has at least ten counts. The CDR3 protein is CASTGTYSSYEQYF. The CDR3 DNA sequence: TGTGCCAGCACCGGGACTTATAGCTCCTACGAGCAGTACTTC. This sequence joins TRBV25-1 and TRBJ2-7, with D tentatively TRBD2 (6 bases). The CDR3 has 14 residues. V dropped 7 bases and J dropped 0 bases, with 13 bases sitting between them. CDR1 is MGHDK, CDR2 SYGVNS, per germline.

In this sample, this clonotype turned up many times. The CDR3 spells CSALQGARTEAFF. DNA for the CDR3: TGCAGTGCTCTTCAGGGGGCGAGGACTGAAGCTTTCTTT. J is TRBJ1-1 and V is TRBV20-1, with 8 bases aligning to TRBD1. The CDR3 covers 13 residues. The V and J ends lost 5 bases and 5 bases, in that order; junction bases with no gene match: 7. Germline CDR1 and CDR2: DFQATT and SNEGSKA (reference sequence).

The rearrangement uses TRBV24-1 and TRBJ2-1, with D possibly called TRBD1 or TRBD2 (6 bases each). V lost 0 bases, J lost 7 bases, and 12 bases lay in between. Per germline, CDR1 KGHDR and CDR2 SFDVKD. The length of the CDR3 is 15 residues. The CDR3 sequence is CATSDLSEGGNEQFF. CDR3 sequence (DNA): TGTGCCACCAGTGATTTGTCGGAAGGGGGGAATGAGCAGTTCTTC.

This clonotype has just a few counts. J is TRBJ2-5 and V is TRBV6-1; tentative D call: TRBD2 (5 bases). The germline V gene encodes CDR1 MNHNS and CDR2 SASEGT. Between the trimmed V and J ends, which lost 6 bases and 5 bases, there was a span of 25 bases. The CDR3 is 17 residues long. The CDR3 nucleotides are TGTGCCAGCAGACAACGTCCCCCCCGGGGAGCGCGTGAGACCCAGTACTTC. Amino acids: CASRQRPPRGARETQYF.

This clonotype has just a few counts. The V call is TRBV3-1, the J call TRBJ2-7; D possibly corresponds to TRBD1 (5 bases). Germline V CDR1 and CDR2: LGHDT, YNNKEL (reference sequence). The CDR3 extends over 16 amino acids. V was shortened by 4 bases and J by 3 bases, with 19 bases between the two germline ends. The CDR3 reads CASSPERWGLLYEQYF. DNA for the CDR3: TGTGCCAGCAGCCCTGAACGTTGGGGCCTTCTCTACGAGCAGTACTTC.

This clonotype was seen at least ten times. This chain joins TRBV19 and TRBJ2-2; the D gene is possibly TRBD2 (5 bases). Germline loops: CDR1 LNHDA, CDR2 SQIVND (reference sequence). The CDR3 extends over 15 amino acids. With 4 bases removed from V and 1 base from J, the gap between germline ends came to 10 bases. Written as DNA, the CDR3 is TGTGCCAGTAGTAGAGGAGCGGTGAACACCGGGGAGCTGTTTTTT. Translation: CASSRGAVNTGELFF. Supplemented by reference TRBV19 and TRBJ2-2, the full variable domain reads DGGITQSPKYLFRKEGQNVTLSCEQNLNHDAMYWYRQDPGQGLRLIYYSQIVNDFQKGDIAEGYSVSREKKESFPLTVTSAQKNPTAFYLCASSRGAVNTGELFFGEGSRLTVL.

This clonotype was counted ten times or more. The DNA of the CDR3 is TGTGCCAGCAGGAAAGCCTCCTACGAGCAGTACTTC. Translating it yields CASRKASYEQYF. The chain uses TRBV28 and TRBJ2-7; D gene ambiguous. Per the germline V gene, CDR1 is MDHEN and CDR2 is SYDVKM. The CDR3 is 12 amino acids. V lost 6 bases and J 0 bases, leaving 6 bases between the germline ends.

V is TRBV11-2 and J is TRBJ2-7; a possible D gene is TRBD2 (7 bases). The germline V gene has CDR1 SGHAT and CDR2 FQNNGV. The CDR3 is made up of 16 amino acids. V lost 4 bases and J lost 5, with 21 bases in between. CDR3 amino acids: CASSSLRTAGIHEQYF. CDR3 bases: TGTGCCAGCAGCTCCCTTAGGACAGCGGGGATCCACGAGCAGTACTTC.